These 23 T cell receptor beta chains share one sample of origin, sequenced in a study of T-cell reconstitution after alpha-beta-depleted transplantation in children. Unique molecular identifiers were used to barcode this TCRbeta library. In TCRdb, the PCR reads were re-called with MiXCR into one record per CDR3 protein. The table shows 200,000 to 300,000 distinct CDR3 sequences, with around 25% occurring only once. Sequenced material: PBMCs, taken before TCRalphabeta/CD19-depleted stem cell transplant. The receptors derive from a girl aged 2-10 years with Fanconi anemia, due to receive a stem cell transplant.

This clonotype was counted only a few times. The chain has TRBV29-1 and TRBJ1-2; D call uncertain. The CDR3 loop spans 9 amino acids. The V gene lost 3 bases and the J gene lost 7 bases, with 3 bases spanning the gap. Germline V gene sequence: CDR1 SQVTM, CDR2 ANQGSEA. The CDR3 DNA is TGCAGCGTTGATCCTGGCTACACCTTC. Encoded protein: CSVDPGYTF.

The chain links TRBV7-2 to TRBJ2-4, with D possibly TRBD2 on 6 matching bases. Germline assignment: CDR1 SGHTA and CDR2 FQGNSA. This CDR3 spans 16 amino acids. The V end lost 0 bases, the J end lost 0 bases, and 9 bases lay between the germline ends. In DNA, the CDR3 is TGTGCCAGCAGCTTAGCGCCGGGAGTAGCCAAAAACATTCAGTACTTC. This encodes CASSLAPGVAKNIQYF. Supplemented by reference TRBV7-2 and TRBJ2-4, the full variable domain reads GAGVSQSPSNKVTEKGKDVELRCDPISGHTALYWYRQSLGQGLEFLIYFQGNSAPDKSGLPSDRFSAERTGGSVSTLTIQRTQQEDSAVYLCASSLAPGVAKNIQYFGAGTRLSVL.

In this sample, this clonotype turned up a few times. V usage is TRBV12-5 and J usage is TRBJ2-1; D is undetermined. V was trimmed by 4 bases and J by 4 bases, leaving 5 bases between them. CDR1 is LGHNT and CDR2 is FRNRAP in the germline V gene. CDR3 size: 12 residues. The CDR3 protein is CASGSDYNEQFF. The DNA for the CDR3 is TGTGCTAGTGGTTCGGATTACAATGAGCAGTTCTTC.

The chain carries TRBV28 and TRBJ2-4; 10 nucleotides agree with TRBD1. Germline CDR1 is MDHEN and CDR2 is SYDVKM. V shed 5 bases, J shed 0 bases, and the junction held 7 bases outside the gene matches. This CDR3 has 17 amino acids. The CDR3 nucleotides read TGTGCCAGCAGTAGTAGTGGACAGGGGGTAGCCAAAAACATTCAGTACTTC. This sequence encodes CASSSSGQGVAKNIQYF.

Only a few counts were recorded for this clonotype. The rearrangement links TRBV29-1 to TRBJ2-7, with TRBD1 identical over 9 bases. V trimming: 6 bases; J trimming: 2 bases; junction bases outside the gene matches: 14. Per germline, CDR1 SQVTM and CDR2 ANQGSEA. The CDR3 totals 16 residues. The CDR3 loop reads CSVRKDYRDRAYEQYF. CDR3 nucleotide sequence: TGCAGCGTCAGGAAAGATTACCGGGACAGGGCCTACGAGCAGTACTTC.

Only one count was recorded for this clonotype. The chain is built from TRBV20-1 and TRBJ1-5; 9 bases line up with TRBD1. The CDR3 consists of 14 residues. Germline CDR1 DFQATT, CDR2 SNEGSKA (reference sequence). After removal of 6 bases from V and 9 bases from J, the junction contained 12 bases not matched to a gene. CDR3 amino acids: CSAPAGTGWAPQHF. Written as DNA, the CDR3 is TGCAGTGCGCCCGCCGGGACAGGGTGGGCGCCCCAGCATTTT.

This clonotype was picked up many times. The CDR3 protein is CSARDGSFHFPGGYEQYF. The CDR3 DNA sequence: TGCAGTGCTAGAGATGGTTCTTTCCACTTCCCAGGAGGCTACGAGCAGTACTTC. The gene calls are TRBV20-1 and TRBJ2-7, with TRBD2 as a possible D gene (5 bases). Trimming stripped 0 bases from V and 3 bases from J, with 24 bases between. The germline V gene encodes CDR1 DFQATT and CDR2 SNEGSKA (reference sequence). CDR3 length: 18 residues.

This clonotype was seen at least ten times. The chain joins TRBV29-1 to TRBJ2-7, with TRBD1 matching 9 bases. V dropped 4 bases and J dropped 0; count of bases not matched to a gene: 4. The CDR3 has 14 amino acids. The germline gives CDR1 SQVTM, CDR2 ANQGSEA. CDR3 coding DNA: TGCAGCGTTGTAGGACAGGGGTCCTCCTACGAGCAGTACTTC. It is translated as CSVVGQGSSYEQYF.

As DNA, the CDR3 is TGCAGTGCTCCTGTATTATGGGGATGGCTAAACACTGAAGCTTTCTTT. It yields the protein CSAPVLWGWLNTEAFF. This chain links TRBV20-1 with TRBJ1-1; D is undetermined. The V gene lost 5 bases and the J gene lost 2 bases, with 21 bases spanning the gap. This CDR3 is 16 amino acids long. Germline-derived CDR1 and CDR2 are DFQATT and SNEGSKA (reference sequence).

V gene TRBV2 combines with J gene TRBJ2-3; maybe TRBD2 (6 bases). CDR3 length equals 14 residues. With 4 bases removed from V and 1 base from J, the gap between germline ends came to 9 bases. Looked up from germline, CDR1 is SNHLY and CDR2 is FYNNEI. This CDR3 reads CASSARGGTDTQYF. For the CDR3, the DNA is TGTGCCAGCAGTGCGCGCGGGGGCACAGATACGCAGTATTTT.

Many counts were recorded for this clonotype. The genes are TRBV12-3 or TRBV12-4 and TRBJ2-4; possibly TRBD1 for D (6 bases). The CDR3 runs 16 residues. V shed 7 bases and J shed 13 bases, with 29 bases lying between them. CDR3 region: CASKGPRQGHRTGQYF. The CDR3 DNA follows: TGTGCCAGCAAAGGCCCTCGGCAGGGACATCGTACAGGGCAGTACTTC.

The chain combines TRBV6-1 with TRBJ2-5, with 10 bases lining up with TRBD2. With 1 base clipped from V and 6 bases from J, the junction kept 11 bases outside the gene matches. The germline V gene has CDR1 MNHNS and CDR2 SASEGT. The CDR3 extends over 17 amino acids. CDR3 DNA: TGTGCCAGCAGTGAAGACCCTCCTCCTAGCGGGAGAAAGACCCAGTACTTC. This sequence encodes CASSEDPPPSGRKTQYF.

This chain links TRBV29-1 with TRBJ2-3; TRBD2 matches at 11 bases. V lost 4 bases to trimming and J lost 3 bases; unmatched junction nucleotides: 9. This CDR3 has 16 residues. Germline CDR1 is SQVTM and CDR2 is ANQGSEA. CDR3 region: CSVASIAGGVTDTQYF. DNA of the CDR3: TGCAGCGTTGCGTCTATAGCGGGAGGGGTAACAGATACGCAGTATTTT.

This clonotype was counted many times. The chain recombines TRBV19 with TRBJ2-5; 11 bases are shared with TRBD2. Germline V gene sequence: CDR1 LNHDA, CDR2 SQIVND (reference sequence). This CDR3 has 15 amino acids. The trim removed 5 bases at V and 4 bases at J, leaving 6 bases unmatched. The CDR3 coding sequence is TGTGCCAGTAGTCAGACTAGCGGGATTATAGAGACCCAGTACTTC. This codes for CASSQTSGIIETQYF.

J is TRBJ2-1 and V is TRBV12-3 or TRBV12-4, with 8 positions matching TRBD2. The CDR3 runs 16 residues. After removal of 4 bases from V and 3 bases from J, the junction contained 8 bases not matched to a gene. CDR3 protein: CASSSSGTRLYNEQFF. As DNA, the CDR3 is TGTGCCAGCAGTTCATCCGGGACTAGGCTCTACAATGAGCAGTTCTTC.

This clonotype was observed a handful of times. This sequence joins TRBV29-1 and TRBJ2-3; D call uncertain. Germline V gene sequence: CDR1 SQVTM, CDR2 ANQGSEA. The CDR3 is made up of 11 amino acids. V lost 7 bases, J lost 4 bases, and 9 bases lay in between. CDR3 loop: CSGLHADTQYF. CDR3 nucleotide sequence: TGCAGCGGGCTGCACGCAGATACGCAGTATTTT.

Ten or more counts support this clonotype. The V gene is TRBV20-1, the J gene TRBJ2-7; 7 bases match TRBD1. Per the germline V gene, CDR1 is DFQATT and CDR2 is SNEGSKA (reference sequence). The length of the CDR3 is 15 residues. V dropped 3 bases and J dropped 3; count of bases not matched to a gene: 11. The CDR3 nucleotides read TGCAGTGCTAGTAGTTCCTTCGACAGGGACTACGAGCAGTACTTC. This translates into CSASSSFDRDYEQYF.

The V call is TRBV12-3 or TRBV12-4, the J call TRBJ2-1; TRBD2 matches at 13 bases. This CDR3 comprises 15 residues. V trimming: 5 bases; J trimming: 4 bases; junction bases outside the gene matches: 2. The CDR3 sequence: CASSKLAGGYNEQFF. CDR3 DNA sequence: TGTGCCAGCAGTAAACTAGCGGGAGGGTACAATGAGCAGTTCTTC.

The chain uses TRBV4-2 and TRBJ2-3, with 16 bases lining up with TRBD2. Germline CDR1 is LGHNA and CDR2 is YNFKEQ. CDR3 size: 17 residues. V shed 3 bases, J shed 4 bases, and the junction held 4 bases outside the gene matches. The CDR3 is CASSHGTSGGGPDTQYF. The CDR3 nucleotides are TGTGCCAGCAGCCACGGGACTAGCGGGGGGGGGCCAGATACGCAGTATTTT.

This clonotype was seen ten or more times. The V gene is TRBV5-1, the J gene TRBJ2-1, with 7 bases identical to TRBD1. The germline V gene encodes CDR1 SGHRS and CDR2 YFSETQ. V gave up 0 bases and J gave up 5 bases; unmatched junction bases: 5. The CDR3 runs to 15 residues. For the CDR3, the DNA is TGCGCCAGCAGCTTGGTACAGGGGAAGAACAATGAGCAGTTCTTC. Protein: CASSLVQGKNNEQFF.

This clonotype appeared many times. The CDR3 sequence: CASSLDYEQYF. In nucleotides, the CDR3 is TGTGCCAGCAGCTTAGACTACGAGCAGTACTTC. The chain carries TRBV7-9 and TRBJ2-7, with no clear D. V lost 1 base and J 3 bases, leaving 1 base between the germline ends. This CDR3 has 11 amino acids. Germline CDR1 reads SEHNR; CDR2 reads FQNEAQ (reference sequence).

The chain has TRBV20-1 and TRBJ2-3; D unresolved. The CDR3 runs to 13 residues. Germline V CDR1 and CDR2: DFQATT, SNEGSKA (reference sequence). The ends were cut back, 4 bases at V and 6 bases at J, with 14 bases in the middle. CDR3 residues: CSAKLLLTDTQYF. Here the CDR3 DNA reads TGCAGTGCTAAACTCTTACTAACCGATACGCAGTATTTT.

The chain uses TRBV24-1 and TRBJ2-5, with a weak D call TRBD2 (6 bases). CDR3 size: 16 residues. The germline gives CDR1 KGHDR, CDR2 SFDVKD. Trimming left V 5 bases short and J 4 bases short, with 19 bases between. The chain's CDR3 is CATSAGTWERRETQYF. DNA of the CDR3: TGTGCCACCAGTGCCGGGACTTGGGAGAGGCGAGAGACCCAGTACTTC.